This T cell receptor (beta chain) was profiled in a study of cytomegalovirus exposure and HLA in healthy donors. In the study overall: The use of the same platform for the 100 to 150 validation repertoires and the approximately 690 first-cohort repertoires was reported by a later analysis.

CDR1 and CDR2 (germline): SGHTS, YDEGEE. The CDR3 contains 16 residues. The J segment lost 2 bases and the V segment lost 3 bases, leaving 7 bases of the junction unmatched. Comments on this clone: Antigen specificity is unknown.

Assay: immunoSEQ multiplex PCR; the TCRdb copy retains only in-frame clones and omits some. The sample consists of approximately 280,000 clones, more than 75% of them appearing once. Study outcomes and limitations: Associated with cytomegalovirus, according to the listing, were 164 TCR beta chains. According to a subsequent analysis, TCR clusters from the first cohort were inclined to appear together in the 110 or so validation repertoires.

This sequence was found in a woman aged 18-29 years in good health and CMV-seronegative. The sequenced sample consisted of PBMCs. The V call is TRBV5-8, the J call TRBJ2-1, with 8 positions matching TRBD1. The DNA of the CDR3 is TGTGCCAGCAGCTCCCCGGGACAGGTGACCTACAATGAGCAGTTCTTC. This sequence encodes CASSSPGQVTYNEQFF.